These 2 T cell receptor beta chains were sequenced from one sample in a study of blood T cells in healthy people across ages. The authors ran a second PCR of roughly 7 to 11 cycles using a sample-barcoded 5' primer and a J-beta primer mix. TCRdb reprocessed the 5' RACE reads via MiXCR and lists one record per CDR3 protein. The sample lists over a million distinct CDR3 sequences, roughly 60% occurring once. The sequenced material came from blood. Receptor source: a man between 18 and 35 years old in good health.

J is TRBJ2-2 and V is TRBV12-3 or TRBV12-4, with unresolved D. Trimming cost V 5 bases and J 3 bases, with 7 bases left between them. The CDR3 runs 13 residues. The chain's CDR3 is CASSRSYTGELFF. The CDR3 coding sequence is TGTGCCAGCAGTAGGTCGTACACCGGGGAGCTGTTTTTT.

With regard to this clonotype: The junction and the germline gene differ at one end; a read error may be behind it. V usage is TRBV5-1 and J usage is TRBJ2-3; weak D call: TRBD2 (5 bases). The CDR3 consists of 16 residues. Germline V gives CDR1 SGHRS, CDR2 YFSETQ. CDR3 sequence reads: CTSSLEAGGLTDTQYF. DNA of the CDR3: TGCACCAGCAGCTTGGAAGCAGGAGGACTCACGGATACGCAGTATTTT.